The 25 T cell receptor beta chains given below trace back to one sample, sequenced in a study of cytomegalovirus exposure and HLA in healthy donors. PCR primers comprised 60 Vbeta and 13 Jbeta primers. The method was immunoSEQ multiplex PCR; TCRdb's version includes in-frame clones alone and lacks a portion of them. The table includes about 91,000 clones, 86% detected once. Material: PBMCs. All receptors derive from a man aged 25-40 years in good health and CMV-seropositive.

Here the CDR3 DNA reads TGCGCCAGCGGGACGGGAGAATCCACCGGGGAGCTGTTTTTT. Amino acids: CASGTGESTGELFF. V is TRBV5-1 and J is TRBJ2-2; a weak D match, TRBD2 (6 bases). Trimming took 7 bases from V and 4 from J, leaving 14 bases between them. CDR3 length: 14 residues. Germline assignment: CDR1 SGHRS and CDR2 YFSETQ.

In this sample, this clone turned up once. The chain carries TRBV19 and TRBJ1-2; D not resolved. Trimming removed 3 bases from V and 5 bases from J, with 13 bases in between. The germline V gene encodes CDR1 LNHDA and CDR2 SQIVND (reference sequence). CDR3 length: 14 residues. The DNA for the CDR3 is TGTGCCAGTAGTATCGAGAGGAATCGGTATGGCTACACCTTC. This codes for CASSIERNRYGYTF.

The chain recombines TRBV19 with TRBJ1-1; the D is unclear. In germline, CDR1 is LNHDA, CDR2 SQIVND (reference sequence). The CDR3 length is 13 residues. V lost 6 bases, J lost 3 bases, and 11 bases lay in between. This chain's CDR3 is CASRGGWDTEAFF. Here the CDR3 DNA reads TGTGCCAGTAGGGGAGGGTGGGACACTGAAGCTTTCTTT.

The V call is TRBV25-1, the J call TRBJ1-2; D may be TRBD1 (6 bases). The CDR3 length is 18 residues. The germline gives CDR1 MGHDK, CDR2 SYGVNS. The V end lost 10 bases, the J end lost 4 bases, and 31 bases lay between the germline ends. The CDR3 DNA reads TGTGCCACCAGGGGTCCCGGGACTCTCGACCTTGGGGCCTATGGCTACACCTTC. It is translated as CATRGPGTLDLGAYGYTF.

This clone was counted between two and nine times. The CDR3 here is CAWSLIRQGKFPNYGYTF. Written as DNA, the CDR3 is TGTGCCTGGAGTCTCATCCGACAGGGGAAATTCCCAAACTATGGCTACACCTTC. The rearrangement links TRBV30 to TRBJ1-2, with TRBD1 matching over 8 bases. The V and J ends lost 2 bases and 2 bases, in that order; junction bases with no gene match: 16. In germline, CDR1 is GTSNPN, CDR2 SVGIG (reference sequence). The CDR3 extends over 18 amino acids.

The CDR3 sequence is CASSHGLFARAGENIQYF. The CDR3 nucleotides are TGTGCCAGCAGCCATGGACTGTTCGCGCGAGCCGGGGAAAACATTCAGTACTTC. The chain uses TRBV5-8 and TRBJ2-4, with D maybe TRBD2 (5 bases). Germline lookup yields CDR1 SGHTS and CDR2 YDEGEE. Trimming took 4 bases from V and 5 from J, leaving 25 bases between them. The CDR3 consists of 18 residues.

The J gene is TRBJ2-7, the V gene TRBV5-1; 7 bases match TRBD1. V lost 0 bases, J lost 6 bases, and 6 bases stayed unmatched. The CDR3 extends over 14 amino acids. Germline V gene data show CDR1 as SGHRS and CDR2 as YFSETQ. The CDR3, as DNA: TGCGCCAGCAGCTTGGGAGGGGGCGAGTTCGAGCAGTACTTC. Translating gives CASSLGGGEFEQYF.

The chain combines TRBV15 with TRBJ2-3; a weak D match, TRBD1 (5 bases). The CDR3 is 16 residues long. Germline loops: CDR1 LNHNV, CDR2 YYDKDF (reference sequence). V was pared by 0 bases and J by 5 bases, with 15 bases between. This CDR3 reads CATSRERGIGEDTQYF. CDR3 nucleotides: TGTGCCACCAGCAGAGAAAGGGGCATTGGGGAAGATACGCAGTATTTT.

The sample holds a few counts of this clone. The genes are TRBV7-2 and TRBJ1-5; possible D gene TRBD1, 5 bases. Trimming removed 3 bases from V and 3 bases from J, with 9 bases in between. The germline V gene has CDR1 SGHTA and CDR2 FQGNSA. The CDR3 is made up of 14 amino acids. CDR3 protein: CASSFQGSNQPQHF. The DNA for the CDR3 is TGTGCCAGCAGCTTCCAGGGTTCCAATCAGCCCCAGCATTTT.

To note about this clone: Sequence at one end of the junction differs from germline and may be a read error. The chain carries TRBV11-2 and TRBJ1-1, with 9 bases matching TRBD1. The V gene's germline CDR1 is SGHAT and CDR2 FQNNGV. This CDR3 is built from 13 residues. CDR3 sequence reads: CASGLGQGRGAFF. The CDR3 coding sequence is TGTGCCAGCGGCTTAGGACAGGGGAGAGGAGCTTTCTTT.

The J gene is TRBJ2-5, the V gene TRBV11-2, with 7 positions matching TRBD1. From germline, CDR1 is SGHAT and CDR2 FQNNGV. The CDR3 spans 13 residues. V shed 9 bases, J shed 5 bases, and the junction held 9 bases outside the gene matches. The CDR3, as DNA: TGTGCCAGTGCTACAGGGGACAAGGAGACCCAGTACTTC. Translated, it gives CASATGDKETQYF.

V is TRBV4-2 and J is TRBJ1-3, with a tentative D call TRBD1 (5 bases). There are 16 residues in the CDR3. CDR1 is LGHNA and CDR2 is YNFKEQ in the germline V gene. The germline V and J ends were trimmed by 0 bases and 0 bases, with 9 bases remaining between them. CDR3 in DNA: TGTGCCAGCAGCCAAGAGACAGCAAGCTCTGGAAACACCATATATTTT. This gives the protein CASSQETASSGNTIYF.

J is TRBJ1-2 and V is TRBV2, with TRBD1 identical over 7 bases. This CDR3 has 17 residues. From germline, CDR1 is SNHLY and CDR2 FYNNEI. J gave up 0 bases and V 3 bases, and 10 bases lay outside the gene matches. The CDR3 region has the DNA TGTGCCAGCAGTGACGTAGGGTTAGGGACAGCTAACTATGGCTACACCTTC. This translates into CASSDVGLGTANYGYTF.

The chain uses TRBV4-2 and TRBJ2-7; D remains ambiguous. The germline gives CDR1 LGHNA, CDR2 YNFKEQ. The V and J ends lost 2 bases and 2 bases respectively, with 13 bases between them. This CDR3 is built from 15 residues. In DNA, the CDR3 is TGTGCCAGCAGCCAACGCGGTAGCTCCCCCTACGAGCAGTACTTC. Translated, it gives CASSQRGSSPYEQYF.

This clone has a handful of counts. The rearrangement links TRBV29-1 to TRBJ2-6; the D gene is possibly TRBD1 (5 bases). The CDR3 is 16 amino acids. Per germline, CDR1 SQVTM and CDR2 ANQGSEA. V was cut by 4 bases and J by 4 bases, with 17 bases left in between. As DNA, the CDR3 is TGCAGCGTTGGGGGTTTTCAGGGTCCCGGGGCCAACGTCCTGACTTTC. As protein: CSVGGFQGPGANVLTF.

The V gene is TRBV28, the J gene TRBJ2-7, with 8 bases lining up with TRBD2. Trimming took 1 base from V and 7 from J; bases not matched to a gene: 9. The CDR3 is made up of 15 amino acids. The germline V gene encodes CDR1 MDHEN and CDR2 SYDVKM. In DNA, the CDR3 is TGTGCCAGCAGTTTATTCCCCGGGAGGGCATCGGAGCAGTACTTC. This translates into CASSLFPGRASEQYF.

The chain uses TRBV5-1 and TRBJ2-3; 9 nucleotides line up with TRBD2. V was clipped by 1 base and J by 0 bases; unmatched bases: 6. The CDR3 sequence is 17 residues long. Germline CDR1 reads SGHRS; CDR2 reads YFSETQ. The DNA of the CDR3 is TGCGCCAGCAGCTTGAGGGCTAGCGGGGCTAGCACAGATACGCAGTATTTT. Its protein product is CASSLRASGASTDTQYF.

The V gene is TRBV19, the J gene TRBJ1-1; a weak D match, TRBD1 (6 bases). The germline CDR1 and CDR2 sequences are LNHDA and SQIVND (reference sequence). The ends were cut back, 3 bases at V and 4 bases at J, with 12 bases in the middle. This CDR3 is 14 amino acids long. The CDR3 here is CASSIGQGSTEAFF. CDR3 DNA sequence: TGTGCCAGTAGTATCGGGCAGGGGAGCACTGAAGCTTTCTTT.

The chain has TRBV5-6 and TRBJ2-5, with no clear D. The CDR3 extends over 15 amino acids. Deletions cut 1 base from V and 0 bases from J, with 10 bases between. Germline V lookup: CDR1 SGHDT, CDR2 YYEEEE. The CDR3 region is CASSLLGDYQETQYF. DNA for the CDR3: TGTGCCAGCAGCTTGTTAGGTGACTACCAAGAGACCCAGTACTTC. Complete variable domain (other parts from reference TRBV5-6 and TRBJ2-5): DAGVTQSPTHLIKTRGQQVTLRCSPKSGHDTVSWYQQALGQGPQFIFQYYEEEERQRGNFPDRFSGHQFPNYSSELNVNALLLGDSALYLCASSLLGDYQETQYFGPGTRLLVL.

V gene TRBV29-1 combines with J gene TRBJ2-1, with 15 bases identical to TRBD2. The ends lost 3 bases at V and 9 bases at J; junction bases unmatched: 6. CDR1 is SQVTM and CDR2 is ANQGSEA in the germline V gene. CDR3 length: 15 amino acids. In DNA form, the CDR3 reads TGCAGCGTTGAGAAGGGACTAGCGGGAGGTGGTGAGCAGTTCTTC. This sequence encodes CSVEKGLAGGGEQFF.

This clone came up a few times. This chain uses TRBV25-1 with TRBJ2-1; D uncertain. In germline, CDR1 is MGHDK, CDR2 SYGVNS. V shed 2 bases and J shed 6 bases, with 5 bases lying between them. The CDR3 has 12 residues. For the CDR3, the DNA is TGTGCCAGCAGTGAAGGGCTCAATGAGCAGTTCTTC. Translating gives CASSEGLNEQFF.

The J gene is TRBJ2-1, the V gene TRBV19, with TRBD1 identical over 8 bases. The CDR3 spans 14 residues. Trimming at V came to 4 bases and at J to 6 bases, leaving 5 bases not matched to a gene. Germline values: CDR1 LNHDA, CDR2 SQIVND (reference sequence). DNA of the CDR3: TGTGCCAGTAGTACCCAGGGGGCAGGCAATGAGCAGTTCTTC. Its translation is CASSTQGAGNEQFF. The full variable domain, with the rest looked up from reference TRBV19 and TRBJ2-1, is DGGITQSPKYLFRKEGQNVTLSCEQNLNHDAMYWYRQDPGQGLRLIYYSQIVNDFQKGDIAEGYSVSREKKESFPLTVTSAQKNPTAFYLCASSTQGAGNEQFFGPGTRLTVL.

The chain joins TRBV29-1 to TRBJ2-5; D may be TRBD1 (6 bases). V was shortened by 4 bases and J by 4 bases, with 19 bases between the two germline ends. Germline assignment: CDR1 SQVTM and CDR2 ANQGSEA. CDR3 length: 15 amino acids. CDR3 amino acids: CSVAPIRGLGETQYF. In nucleotides, the CDR3 is TGCAGCGTTGCGCCGATAAGGGGGTTAGGAGAGACCCAGTACTTC.

The J gene is TRBJ2-3, the V gene TRBV5-6; 9 bases agree with TRBD1. Losses at the gene ends were 4 bases for V and 9 bases for J; bases not matched to a gene: 3. Germline-derived CDR1 and CDR2 are SGHDT and YYEEEE. This CDR3 comprises 12 residues. In DNA, the CDR3 is TGTGCCAGCAGCATCGGGACAGGGACGCAGTATTTT. Its translation is CASSIGTGTQYF.

This chain links TRBV9 with TRBJ1-1, with TRBD1 identical over 8 bases. Germline CDR1 reads SGDLS; CDR2 reads YYNGEE. With 4 bases clipped from V and 5 bases from J, the junction kept 7 bases outside the gene matches. The CDR3 spans 14 residues. CDR3 DNA: TGTGCCAGCAGCCTACAGGGGGGTCGGACTGAAGCTTTCTTT. The encoded protein is CASSLQGGRTEAFF.